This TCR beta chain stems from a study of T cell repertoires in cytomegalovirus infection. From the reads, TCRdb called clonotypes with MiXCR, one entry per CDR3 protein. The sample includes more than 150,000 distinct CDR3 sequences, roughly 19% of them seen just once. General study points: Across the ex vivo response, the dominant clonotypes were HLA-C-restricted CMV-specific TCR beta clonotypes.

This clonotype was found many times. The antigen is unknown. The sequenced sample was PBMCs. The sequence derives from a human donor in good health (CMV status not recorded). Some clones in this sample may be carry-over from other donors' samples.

In DNA, the CDR3 is TGTGCCAGCAGCTTAAGGCCTAGAGACACTGAAGCTTTCTTT. Translating gives CASSLRPRDTEAFF. The chain links TRBV7-2 to TRBJ1-1; no clear D. The germline V and J ends were trimmed by 2 bases and 3 bases, with 10 bases remaining between them. This CDR3 is 14 amino acids long. Looked up from germline, CDR1 is SGHTA and CDR2 is FQGNSA.